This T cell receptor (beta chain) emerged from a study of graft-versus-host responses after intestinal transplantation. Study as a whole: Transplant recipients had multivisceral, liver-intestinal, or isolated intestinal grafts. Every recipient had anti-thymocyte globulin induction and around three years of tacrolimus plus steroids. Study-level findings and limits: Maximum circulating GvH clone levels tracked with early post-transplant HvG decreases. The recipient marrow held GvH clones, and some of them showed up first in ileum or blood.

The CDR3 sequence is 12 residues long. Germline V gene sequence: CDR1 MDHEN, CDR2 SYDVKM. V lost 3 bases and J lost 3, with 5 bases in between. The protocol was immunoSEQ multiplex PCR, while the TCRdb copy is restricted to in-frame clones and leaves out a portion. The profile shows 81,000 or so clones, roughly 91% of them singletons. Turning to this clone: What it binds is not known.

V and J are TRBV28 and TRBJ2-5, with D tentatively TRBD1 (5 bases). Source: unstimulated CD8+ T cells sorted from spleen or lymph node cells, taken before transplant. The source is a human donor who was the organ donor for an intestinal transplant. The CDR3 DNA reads TGTGCCAGCAGTTTGACAGAAGAGACCCAGTACTTC. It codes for CASSLTEETQYF.